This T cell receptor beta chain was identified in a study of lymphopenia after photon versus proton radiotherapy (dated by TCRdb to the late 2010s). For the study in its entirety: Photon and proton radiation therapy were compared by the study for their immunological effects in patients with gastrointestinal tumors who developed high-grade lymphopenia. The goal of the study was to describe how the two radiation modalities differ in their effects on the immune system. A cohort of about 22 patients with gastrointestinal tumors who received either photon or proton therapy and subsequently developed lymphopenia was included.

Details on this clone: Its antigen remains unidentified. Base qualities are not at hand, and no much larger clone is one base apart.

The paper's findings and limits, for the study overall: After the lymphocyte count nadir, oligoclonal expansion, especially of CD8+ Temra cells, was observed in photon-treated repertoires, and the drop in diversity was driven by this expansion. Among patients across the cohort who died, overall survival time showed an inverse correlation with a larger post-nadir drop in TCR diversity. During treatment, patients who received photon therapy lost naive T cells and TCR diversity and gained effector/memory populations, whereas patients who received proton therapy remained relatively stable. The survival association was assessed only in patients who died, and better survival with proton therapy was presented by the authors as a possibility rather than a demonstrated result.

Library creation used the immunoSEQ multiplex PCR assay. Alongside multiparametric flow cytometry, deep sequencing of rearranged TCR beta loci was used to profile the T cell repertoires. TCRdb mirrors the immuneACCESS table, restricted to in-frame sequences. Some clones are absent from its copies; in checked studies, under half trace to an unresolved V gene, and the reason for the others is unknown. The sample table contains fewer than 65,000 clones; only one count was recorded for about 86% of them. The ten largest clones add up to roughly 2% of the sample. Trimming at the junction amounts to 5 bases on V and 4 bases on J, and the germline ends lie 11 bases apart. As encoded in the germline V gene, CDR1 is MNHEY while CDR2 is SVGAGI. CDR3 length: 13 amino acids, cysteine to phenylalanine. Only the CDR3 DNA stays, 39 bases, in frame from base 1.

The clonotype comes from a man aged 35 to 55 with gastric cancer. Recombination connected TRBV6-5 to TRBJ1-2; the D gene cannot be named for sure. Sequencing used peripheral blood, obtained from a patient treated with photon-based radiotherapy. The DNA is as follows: TGTGCCAGCAGTAATCCGGGTCTCTATGGCTACACCTTC. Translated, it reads CASSNPGLYGYTF.